Given below is one T cell receptor beta chain in context. Its antigen is not identified. cDNA serving as the sequencing template came from extracted, reverse transcribed RNA. Sequencing was performed with immunoSEQ multiplex PCR; in TCRdb, only in-frame clones are kept and a portion is missing. The table includes 200,000 to 250,000 clones, 57% detected once. With 4 bases removed from V and 1 base from J, the gap between germline ends came to 11 bases. Germline-derived CDR1 and CDR2 are GTSNPN and SVGIG (reference sequence). The CDR3 consists of 14 residues. Obtained from alopecia areata patients were lesional scalp punch biopsies along with peripheral blood. PBMCs provided sorted CD4+ and CD8+ T cells. This sample was taken from a study of CD8+ T cells in alopecia areata. About the study: The drug, oral tofacitinib, was given to treated patients at 5 to 10 mg twice daily. General study points: Besides other cells, scalp samples also yield sequences of resident alphabeta T cells from normal skin.

The receptor's source is a human donor with alopecia areata. Here the sequenced sample was CD4+ T cells sorted from blood, taken at week 0. The gene calls are TRBV30 and TRBJ1-3, with unresolved D. CDR3: CAWNFSPSGNTIYF. The CDR3 DNA follows: TGTGCCTGGAATTTTTCCCCTTCTGGAAACACCATATATTTT.